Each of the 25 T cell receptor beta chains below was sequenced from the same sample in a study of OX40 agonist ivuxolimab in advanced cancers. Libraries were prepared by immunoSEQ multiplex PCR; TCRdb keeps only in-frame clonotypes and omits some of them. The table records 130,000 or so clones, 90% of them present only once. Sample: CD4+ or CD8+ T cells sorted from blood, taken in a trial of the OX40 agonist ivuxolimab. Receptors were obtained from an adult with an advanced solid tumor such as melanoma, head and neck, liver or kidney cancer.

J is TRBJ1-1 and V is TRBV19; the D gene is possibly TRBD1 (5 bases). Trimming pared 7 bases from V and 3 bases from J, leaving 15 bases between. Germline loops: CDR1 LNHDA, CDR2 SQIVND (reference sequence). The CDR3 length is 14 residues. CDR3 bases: TGTGCCAGTATCAGCCCAGGGAGATACACTGAAGCTTTCTTT. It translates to CASISPGRYTEAFF.

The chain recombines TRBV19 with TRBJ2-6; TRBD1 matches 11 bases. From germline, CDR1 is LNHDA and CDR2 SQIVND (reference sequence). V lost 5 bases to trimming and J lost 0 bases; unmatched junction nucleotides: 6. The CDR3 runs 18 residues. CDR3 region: CASSLPGQGGSGANVLTF. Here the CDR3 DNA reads TGTGCCAGTAGTCTTCCGGGACAGGGGGGCTCTGGGGCCAACGTCCTGACTTTC.

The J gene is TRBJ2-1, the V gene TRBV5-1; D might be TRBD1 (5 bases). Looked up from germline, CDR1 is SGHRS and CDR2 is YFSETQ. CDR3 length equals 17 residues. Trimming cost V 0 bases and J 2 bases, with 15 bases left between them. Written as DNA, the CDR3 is TGCGCCAGCAGCTTGGAAGTTGCCACAGGAGCCTACAATGAGCAGTTCTTC. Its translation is CASSLEVATGAYNEQFF.

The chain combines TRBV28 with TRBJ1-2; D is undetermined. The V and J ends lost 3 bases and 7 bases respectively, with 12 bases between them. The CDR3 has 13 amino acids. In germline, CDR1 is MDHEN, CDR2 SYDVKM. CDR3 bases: TGTGCCAGCAGTTTGCGGGGAGGGTTTGGCTACACCTTC. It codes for CASSLRGGFGYTF.

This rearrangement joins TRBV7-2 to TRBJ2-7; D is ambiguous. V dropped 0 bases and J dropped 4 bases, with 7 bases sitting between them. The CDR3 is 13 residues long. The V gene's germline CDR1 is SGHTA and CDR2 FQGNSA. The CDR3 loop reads CASSLAPIYEQYF. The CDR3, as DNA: TGTGCCAGCAGCTTAGCCCCGATTTACGAGCAGTACTTC.

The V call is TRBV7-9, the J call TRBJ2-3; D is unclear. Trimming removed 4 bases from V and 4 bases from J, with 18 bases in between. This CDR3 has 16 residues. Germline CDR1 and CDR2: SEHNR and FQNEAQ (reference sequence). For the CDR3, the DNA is TGTGCCAGCAGCTCGACTTTCGAAGGTAGTCCAGATACGCAGTATTTT. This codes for CASSSTFEGSPDTQYF.

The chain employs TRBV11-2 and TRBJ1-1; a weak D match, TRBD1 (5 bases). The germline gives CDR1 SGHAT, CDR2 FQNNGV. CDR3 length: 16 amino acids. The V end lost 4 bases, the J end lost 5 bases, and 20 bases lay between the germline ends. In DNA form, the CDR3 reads TGTGCCAGCAGCTCATGGGAAGGGGCGGGGAAAACTGAAGCTTTCTTT. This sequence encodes CASSSWEGAGKTEAFF.

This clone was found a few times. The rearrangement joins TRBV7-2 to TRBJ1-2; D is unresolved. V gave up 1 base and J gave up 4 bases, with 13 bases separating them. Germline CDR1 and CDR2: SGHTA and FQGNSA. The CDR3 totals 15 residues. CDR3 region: CASSLVDGGGYGYTF. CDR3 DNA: TGTGCCAGCAGCTTAGTGGATGGAGGTGGCTATGGCTACACCTTC.

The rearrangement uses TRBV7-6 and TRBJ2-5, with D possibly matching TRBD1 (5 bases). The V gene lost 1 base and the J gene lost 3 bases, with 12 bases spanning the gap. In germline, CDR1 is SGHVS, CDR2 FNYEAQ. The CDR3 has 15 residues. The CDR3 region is CASSLGGGQKETQYF. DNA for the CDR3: TGTGCCAGCAGCTTAGGGGGTGGACAAAAAGAGACCCAGTACTTC.

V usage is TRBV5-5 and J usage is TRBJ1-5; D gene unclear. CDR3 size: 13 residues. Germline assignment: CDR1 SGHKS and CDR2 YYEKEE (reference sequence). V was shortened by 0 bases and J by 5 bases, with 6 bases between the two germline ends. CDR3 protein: CASSLDGYQPQHF. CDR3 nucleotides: TGTGCCAGCAGCTTGGACGGGTATCAGCCCCAGCATTTT.

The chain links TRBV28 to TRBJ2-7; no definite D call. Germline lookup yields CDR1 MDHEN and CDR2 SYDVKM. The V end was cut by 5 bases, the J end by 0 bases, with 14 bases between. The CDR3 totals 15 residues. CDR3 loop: CASSRAITISYEQYF. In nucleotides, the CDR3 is TGTGCCAGCAGTCGGGCCATAACCATCTCCTACGAGCAGTACTTC.

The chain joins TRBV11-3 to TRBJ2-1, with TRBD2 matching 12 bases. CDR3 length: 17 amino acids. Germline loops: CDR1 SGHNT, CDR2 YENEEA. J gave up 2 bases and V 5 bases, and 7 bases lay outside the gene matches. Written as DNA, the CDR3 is TGTGCCAGCAGCCCGGATCTAGCGGGAGGGCCCTACAATGAGCAGTTCTTC. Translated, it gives CASSPDLAGGPYNEQFF.

The CDR3 region is CASSSLMGPSGYTF. The DNA for the CDR3 is TGTGCCAGCAGCTCGTTGATGGGTCCGTCGGGCTACACCTTC. The chain couples TRBV7-2 to TRBJ1-2, with unresolved D. Trimming shortened V by 4 bases and J by 8 bases, and 17 bases separated the two germline ends. This CDR3 spans 14 amino acids. Germline V CDR1 and CDR2: SGHTA, FQGNSA.

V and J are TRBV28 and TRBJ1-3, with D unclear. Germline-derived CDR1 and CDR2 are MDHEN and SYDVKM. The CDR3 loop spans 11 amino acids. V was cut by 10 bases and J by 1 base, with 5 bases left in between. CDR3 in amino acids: CAIGSGNTIYF. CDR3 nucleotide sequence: TGTGCCATCGGATCTGGAAACACCATATATTTT. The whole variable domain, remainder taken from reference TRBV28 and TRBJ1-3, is DVKVTQSSRYLVKRTGEKVFLECVQDMDHENMFWYRQDPGLGLRLIYFSYDVKMKEKGDIPEGYSVSREKKERFSLILESASTNQTSMYLCAIGSGNTIYFGEGSWLTVV.

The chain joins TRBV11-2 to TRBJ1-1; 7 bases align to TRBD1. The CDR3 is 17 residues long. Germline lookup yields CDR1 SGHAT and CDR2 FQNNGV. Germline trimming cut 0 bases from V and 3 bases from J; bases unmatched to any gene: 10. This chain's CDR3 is CASSLDPTDREYTEAFF. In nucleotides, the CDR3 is TGTGCCAGCAGCTTAGATCCCACCGACAGGGAGTACACTGAAGCTTTCTTT.

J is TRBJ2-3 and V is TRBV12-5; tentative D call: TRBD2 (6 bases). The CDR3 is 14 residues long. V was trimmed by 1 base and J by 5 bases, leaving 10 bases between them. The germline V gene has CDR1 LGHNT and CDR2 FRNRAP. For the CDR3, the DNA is TGTGCTAGTGGTTTGGACGGGAGTGGAGATACGCAGTATTTT. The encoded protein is CASGLDGSGDTQYF.

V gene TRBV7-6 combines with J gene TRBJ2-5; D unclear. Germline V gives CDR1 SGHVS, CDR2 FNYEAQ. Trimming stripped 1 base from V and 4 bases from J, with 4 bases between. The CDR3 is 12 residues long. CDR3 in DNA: TGTGCCAGCAGCTTAGTGGGAGAGACCCAGTACTTC. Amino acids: CASSLVGETQYF.

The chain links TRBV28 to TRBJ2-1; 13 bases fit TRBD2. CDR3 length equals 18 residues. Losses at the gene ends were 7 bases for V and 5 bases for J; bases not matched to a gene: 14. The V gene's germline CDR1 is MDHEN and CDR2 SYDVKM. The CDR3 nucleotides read TGTGCCAGCAAAACCCGGACTAGCGGGAGTAGGAGGAACAATGAGCAGTTCTTC. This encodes CASKTRTSGSRRNNEQFF.

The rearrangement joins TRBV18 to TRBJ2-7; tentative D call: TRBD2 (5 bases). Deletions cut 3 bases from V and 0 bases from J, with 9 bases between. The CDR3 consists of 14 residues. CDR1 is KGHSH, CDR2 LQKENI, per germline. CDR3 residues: CASSPRGDSYEQYF. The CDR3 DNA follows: TGTGCCAGCTCACCCCGGGGAGACTCCTACGAGCAGTACTTC.

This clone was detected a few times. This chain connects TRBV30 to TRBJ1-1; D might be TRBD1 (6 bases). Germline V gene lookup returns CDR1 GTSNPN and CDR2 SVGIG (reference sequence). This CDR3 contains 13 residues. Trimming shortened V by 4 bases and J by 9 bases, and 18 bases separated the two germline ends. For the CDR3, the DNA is TGTGCCTGGACGGCTAACGGGGGCTCGCAAGCTTTCTTT. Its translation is CAWTANGGSQAFF.

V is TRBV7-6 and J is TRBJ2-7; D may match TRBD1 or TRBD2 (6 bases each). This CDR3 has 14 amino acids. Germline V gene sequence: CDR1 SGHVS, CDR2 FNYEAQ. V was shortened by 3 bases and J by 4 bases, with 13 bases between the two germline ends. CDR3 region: CASSLGGREYEQYF. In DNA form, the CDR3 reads TGTGCCAGCAGCTTGGGGGGCAGGGAGTACGAGCAGTACTTC.

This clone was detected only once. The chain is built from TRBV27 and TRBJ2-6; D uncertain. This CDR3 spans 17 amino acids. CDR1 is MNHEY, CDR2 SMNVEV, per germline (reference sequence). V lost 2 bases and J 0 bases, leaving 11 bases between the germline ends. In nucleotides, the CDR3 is TGTGCCAGCAGTTTAAGCGTTTCGGGCTCTGGGGCCAACGTCCTGACTTTC. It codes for CASSLSVSGSGANVLTF.

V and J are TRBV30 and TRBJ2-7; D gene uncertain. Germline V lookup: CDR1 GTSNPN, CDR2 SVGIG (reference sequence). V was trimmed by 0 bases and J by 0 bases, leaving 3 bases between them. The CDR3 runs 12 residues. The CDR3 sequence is CAWSVNSYEQYF. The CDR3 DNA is TGTGCCTGGAGTGTAAACTCCTACGAGCAGTACTTC.

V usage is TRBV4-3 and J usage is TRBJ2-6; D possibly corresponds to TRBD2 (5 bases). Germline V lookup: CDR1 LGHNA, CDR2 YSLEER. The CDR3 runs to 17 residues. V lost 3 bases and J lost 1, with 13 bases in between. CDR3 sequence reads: CASSQEAAGSGANVLTF. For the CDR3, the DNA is TGCGCCAGCAGCCAGGAGGCGGCCGGGTCTGGGGCCAACGTCCTGACTTTC.

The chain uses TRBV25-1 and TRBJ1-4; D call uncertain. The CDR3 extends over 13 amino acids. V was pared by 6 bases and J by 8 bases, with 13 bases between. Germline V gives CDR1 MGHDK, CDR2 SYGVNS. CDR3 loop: CASRADSYEKLFF. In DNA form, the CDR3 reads TGTGCCAGCAGGGCTGATTCTTACGAAAAACTGTTTTTT.